The sample holds a few counts of the clone carrying this T cell receptor beta chain. The antigen remains undetermined. It was template switching that added a universal primer site, and there were unique molecular identifiers on the cDNA. TCRdb used MiXCR to reprocess the 5' RACE reads, holding one entry per CDR3 protein. The repertoire holds approximately 890,000 distinct CDR3 sequences, with about 12% as singletons. Trimming removed 0 bases from V and 4 bases from J, with 4 bases in between. The germline gives CDR1 SGHDN, CDR2 FVKESK. The CDR3 extends over 12 amino acids. This entry comes from a study of identical twins. General study results and limits: A lower insertion count was a feature of abundant cord blood beta clonotypes, with no such feature in memory repertoires.

These records were also assigned to another study, of yellow fever vaccine responses in identical twins.

The receptor was isolated from a woman under 30 in good health. Sequenced sample: PBMCs. V gene TRBV14 combines with J gene TRBJ2-7; D call uncertain. Here the CDR3 DNA reads TGTGCCAGCAGCCAAGATGAATACGAGCAGTACTTC. Residues: CASSQDEYEQYF.